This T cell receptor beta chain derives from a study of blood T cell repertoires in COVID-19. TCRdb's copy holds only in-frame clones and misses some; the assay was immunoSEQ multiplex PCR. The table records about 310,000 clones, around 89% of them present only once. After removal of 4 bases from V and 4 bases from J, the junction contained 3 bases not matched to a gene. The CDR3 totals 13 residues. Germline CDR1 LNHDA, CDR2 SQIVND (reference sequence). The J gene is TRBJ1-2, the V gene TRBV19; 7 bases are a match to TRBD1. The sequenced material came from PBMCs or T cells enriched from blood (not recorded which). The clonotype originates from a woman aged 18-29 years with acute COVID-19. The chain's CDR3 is CASSRDSFYGYTF. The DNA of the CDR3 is TGTGCCAGTAGTAGGGACAGTTTCTATGGCTACACCTTC.